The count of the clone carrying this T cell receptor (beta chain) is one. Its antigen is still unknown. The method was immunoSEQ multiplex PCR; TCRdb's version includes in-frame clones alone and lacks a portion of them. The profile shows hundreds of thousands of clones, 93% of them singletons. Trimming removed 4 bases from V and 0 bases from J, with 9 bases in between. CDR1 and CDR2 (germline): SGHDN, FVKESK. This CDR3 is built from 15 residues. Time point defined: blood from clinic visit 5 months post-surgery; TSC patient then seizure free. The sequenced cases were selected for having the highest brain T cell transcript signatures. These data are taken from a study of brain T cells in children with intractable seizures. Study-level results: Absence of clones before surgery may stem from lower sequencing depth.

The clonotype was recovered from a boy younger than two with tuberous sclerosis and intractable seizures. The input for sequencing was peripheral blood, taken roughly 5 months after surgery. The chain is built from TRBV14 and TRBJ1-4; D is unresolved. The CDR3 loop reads CASSPRFATNEKLFF. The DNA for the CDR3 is TGTGCCAGCAGCCCCAGGTTTGCAACTAATGAAAAACTGTTTTTT.